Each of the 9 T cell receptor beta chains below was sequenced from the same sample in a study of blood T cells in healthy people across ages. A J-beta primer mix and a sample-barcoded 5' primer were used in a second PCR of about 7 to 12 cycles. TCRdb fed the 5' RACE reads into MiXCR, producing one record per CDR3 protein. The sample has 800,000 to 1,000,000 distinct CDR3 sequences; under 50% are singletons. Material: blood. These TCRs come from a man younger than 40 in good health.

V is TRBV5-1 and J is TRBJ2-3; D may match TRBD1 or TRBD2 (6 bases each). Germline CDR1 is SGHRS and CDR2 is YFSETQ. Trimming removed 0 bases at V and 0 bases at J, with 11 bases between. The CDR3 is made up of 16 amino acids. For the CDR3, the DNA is TGCGCCAGCAGCTTGGAGGGGGGCCTTAGCACAGATACGCAGTATTTT. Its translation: CASSLEGGLSTDTQYF.

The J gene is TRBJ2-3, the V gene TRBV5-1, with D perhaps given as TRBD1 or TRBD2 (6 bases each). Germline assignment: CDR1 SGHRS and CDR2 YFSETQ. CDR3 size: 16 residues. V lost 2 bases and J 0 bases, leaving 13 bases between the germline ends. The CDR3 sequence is CASSFSGAPSTDTQYF. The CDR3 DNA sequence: TGCGCCAGCAGCTTCTCGGGGGCTCCTAGCACAGATACGCAGTATTTT.

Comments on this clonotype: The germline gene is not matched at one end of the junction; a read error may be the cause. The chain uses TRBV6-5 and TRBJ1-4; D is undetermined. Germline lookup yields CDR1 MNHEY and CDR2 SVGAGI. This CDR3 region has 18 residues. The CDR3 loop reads CASSNSLTWEGSNEKLFF. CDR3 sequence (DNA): TGTGCCAGCAGTAACTCCTTAACATGGGAGGGCAGTAATGAAAAACTGTTTTTT.

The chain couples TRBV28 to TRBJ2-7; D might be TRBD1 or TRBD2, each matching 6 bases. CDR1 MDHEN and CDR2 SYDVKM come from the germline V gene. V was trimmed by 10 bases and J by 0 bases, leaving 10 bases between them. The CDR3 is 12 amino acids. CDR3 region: CATGGHSYEQYF. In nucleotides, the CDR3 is TGTGCCACCGGGGGCCACTCCTACGAGCAGTACTTC. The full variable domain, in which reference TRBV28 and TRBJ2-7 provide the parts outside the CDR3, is DVKVTQSSRYLVKRTGEKVFLECVQDMDHENMFWYRQDPGLGLRLIYFSYDVKMKEKGDIPEGYSVSREKKERFSLILESASTNQTSMYLCATGGHSYEQYFGPGTRLTVT.

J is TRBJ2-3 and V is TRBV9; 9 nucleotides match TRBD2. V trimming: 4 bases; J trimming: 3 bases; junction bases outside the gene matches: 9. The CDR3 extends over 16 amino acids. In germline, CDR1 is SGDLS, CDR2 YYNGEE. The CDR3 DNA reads TGTGCCAGCAGCCCACCAGCGGGGGGCTATACAGATACGCAGTATTTT. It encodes CASSPPAGGYTDTQYF.

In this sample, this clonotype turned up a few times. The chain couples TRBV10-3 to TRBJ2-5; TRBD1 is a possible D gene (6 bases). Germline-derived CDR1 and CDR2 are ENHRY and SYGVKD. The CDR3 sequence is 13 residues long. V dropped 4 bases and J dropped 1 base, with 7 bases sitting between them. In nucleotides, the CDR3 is TGTGCCATCAGTGTACAGGGCCAAGAGACCCAGTACTTC. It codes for CAISVQGQETQYF.

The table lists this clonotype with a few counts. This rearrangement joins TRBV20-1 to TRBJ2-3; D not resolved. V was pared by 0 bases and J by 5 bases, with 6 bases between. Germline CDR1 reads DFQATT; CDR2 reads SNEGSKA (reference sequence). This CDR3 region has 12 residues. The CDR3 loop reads CSARDSGDTQYF. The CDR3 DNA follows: TGCAGTGCTAGAGACTCGGGAGATACGCAGTATTTT.

CDR3 sequence (DNA): TGTGCCAGCAGTTTTAACGGTTTAGCGGGGTGGGCCGAGCAGTACTTC. It codes for CASSFNGLAGWAEQYF. The chain uses TRBV12-3 or TRBV12-4 and TRBJ2-7, with TRBD2 matching over 8 bases. V dropped 3 bases and J dropped 6; count of bases not matched to a gene: 13. This CDR3 comprises 16 residues.

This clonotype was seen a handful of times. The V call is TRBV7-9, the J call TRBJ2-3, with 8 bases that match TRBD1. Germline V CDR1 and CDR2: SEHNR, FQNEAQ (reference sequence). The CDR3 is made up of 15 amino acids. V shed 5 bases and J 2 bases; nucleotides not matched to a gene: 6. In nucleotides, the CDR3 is TGTGCCAGCAGCCCGCGACAGGGGATCACAGATACGCAGTATTTT. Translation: CASSPRQGITDTQYF.